The following is a TCR beta chain sequence with its context. There are 11 residues in the CDR3. Trimming took off 11 bases at V and 1 base at J, with 8 bases between the two ends. In germline, CDR1 is LNHDA, CDR2 SQIVND (reference sequence). This sample stems from a study of technical replicates of blood from a handful of donors. Profiling relied on immunoSEQ multiplex PCR, and the TCRdb table lists in-frame clones only, not all of them. The profile shows 85,000 to 100,000 clones, approximately 94% of them singletons. Sequenced sample: T cells isolated from PBMCs. This receptor was identified in a human donor in good health. The V gene is TRBV19, the J gene TRBJ1-2, with a possible D match to TRBD1 (5 bases). This CDR3 reads CARGNNYGYTF. CDR3 nucleotides: TGTGCCCGGGGGAATAACTATGGCTACACCTTC.